These 23 T cell receptor beta chains originate from one sample sequenced in a study of blood T cell repertoires in COVID-19. TCRdb keeps only in-frame clones here, not all; method: immunoSEQ multiplex PCR. The sample lists about 80,000 clones; over 80% were seen once. The sequencing sample was made of peripheral blood. The origin of the receptors is a human donor in a cohort sampled during active COVID-19.

J is TRBJ1-2 and V is TRBV5-1; 7 bases match TRBD1. Germline V lookup: CDR1 SGHRS, CDR2 YFSETQ. The CDR3 covers 14 residues. V gave up 2 bases and J gave up 2 bases; unmatched junction bases: 3. In DNA form, the CDR3 reads TGCGCCAGCAGCTTAATGACAGGGAACTATGGCTACACCTTC. Translation: CASSLMTGNYGYTF.

The chain links TRBV20-1 to TRBJ1-5, with 11 bases matching TRBD1. Germline CDR1 DFQATT, CDR2 SNEGSKA (reference sequence). CDR3 length: 11 residues. V was clipped by 4 bases and J by 12 bases; unmatched bases: 2. The CDR3: CSAKDRGHQHF. The DNA of the CDR3 is TGCAGTGCTAAGGACAGGGGGCACCAGCATTTT.

The CDR3 DNA sequence: TGTGCCAGCAGCTTAGTCGGGAGCGGGAGCACAGATACGCAGTATTTT. Translation gives CASSLVGSGSTDTQYF. The chain links TRBV7-8 to TRBJ2-3; possibly TRBD2 for D (6 bases). Germline V gene sequence: CDR1 SGHVS, CDR2 FQNEAQ. V was pared by 1 base and J by 0 bases, with 11 bases between. CDR3 length: 16 residues.

The V and J genes are TRBV18 and TRBJ1-4; D not resolved. V lost 5 bases, J lost 0 bases, and 13 bases lay in between. CDR1 is KGHSH and CDR2 is LQKENI in the germline V gene. This CDR3 has 16 residues. CDR3 DNA: TGTGCCAGCTCAACGACAAACACCGCAACTAATGAAAAACTGTTTTTT. Translation: CASSTTNTATNEKLFF.

The V and J genes are TRBV7-9 and TRBJ2-5; 8 bases agree with TRBD1. Germline V CDR1 and CDR2: SEHNR, FQNEAQ (reference sequence). The CDR3 is 17 amino acids. V dropped 5 bases and J dropped 5; count of bases not matched to a gene: 16. The CDR3 coding sequence is TGTGCCAGCAGCACCCAGAACGGTCAGGGGGCTCGGGAGACCCAGTACTTC. Translated, it gives CASSTQNGQGARETQYF.

The genes are TRBV9 and TRBJ2-1, with 11 bases that match TRBD2. Germline CDR1 is SGDLS and CDR2 is YYNGEE. This CDR3 contains 15 residues. V dropped 0 bases and J dropped 9; count of bases not matched to a gene: 5. The CDR3 spells CASSVVAGGPGEQFF. In DNA, the CDR3 is TGTGCCAGCAGCGTAGTAGCGGGGGGGCCCGGTGAGCAGTTCTTC.

The chain couples TRBV6-6 to TRBJ2-7, with 8 bases identical to TRBD2. The CDR3 spans 15 residues. With V trimmed by 4 bases and J by 6 bases, 11 bases remained unmatched. CDR1 is MNHNY and CDR2 is SVGAGI in the germline V gene (reference sequence). CDR3 loop: CASSLIRGGGSEQYF. CDR3 nucleotides: TGTGCCAGCAGTTTGATACGGGGGGGCGGCTCCGAGCAGTACTTC.

The V and J genes are TRBV4-1 and TRBJ2-2; tentatively, D is TRBD1 (5 bases). Trimming shortened V by 0 bases and J by 8 bases, and 13 bases separated the two germline ends. Germline CDR1 MGHRA, CDR2 YSYEKL. This CDR3 is built from 15 residues. This CDR3 reads CASSQDAQGGGELFF. The CDR3 DNA reads TGCGCCAGCAGCCAAGATGCCCAGGGTGGGGGGGAGCTGTTTTTT.

This sequence joins TRBV25-1 and TRBJ1-3, with unresolved D. V was shortened by 6 bases and J by 4 bases, with 10 bases between the two germline ends. CDR1 is MGHDK, CDR2 SYGVNS, per germline. The CDR3 has 13 amino acids. The CDR3 region has the DNA TGTGCCAGCAGCCACCGGTCCGGAAACACCATATATTTT. It translates to CASSHRSGNTIYF.

This clone appeared a few times. The CDR3: CASSIPPGKRGGLCREQYF. The CDR3 DNA sequence: TGTGCCAGTAGTATACCCCCGGGGAAGCGGGGGGGCCTTTGTCGCGAGCAGTACTTC. The chain joins TRBV19 to TRBJ2-7, with 10 bases identical to TRBD2. V trimming: 2 bases; J trimming: 6 bases; junction bases outside the gene matches: 19. The germline V gene has CDR1 LNHDA and CDR2 SQIVND (reference sequence). This CDR3 has 19 residues.

The J gene is TRBJ1-2, the V gene TRBV2, with D perhaps TRBD1 (6 bases). In germline, CDR1 is SNHLY, CDR2 FYNNEI. The CDR3 is made up of 17 amino acids. V lost 4 bases to trimming and J lost 7 bases, with 25 bases between them. DNA of the CDR3: TGTGCCAGCAGTGCGGGGGGCTCCTCCCTATGGCTTTCTGGCTACACCTTC. Translated, it gives CASSAGGSSLWLSGYTF.

V usage is TRBV10-2 and J usage is TRBJ1-3; 8 bases fit TRBD1. Trimming removed 6 bases from V and 4 bases from J; junction bases left unmatched: 5. The CDR3 spans 14 residues. Germline V lookup: CDR1 WSHSY, CDR2 SAAADI. CDR3 sequence reads: CASRAGGEGNTIYF. CDR3 DNA sequence: TGCGCCAGCAGAGCAGGGGGCGAAGGAAACACCATATATTTT.

The chain links TRBV2 to TRBJ1-1; D is perhaps TRBD1 (6 bases). Per the germline V gene, CDR1 is SNHLY and CDR2 is FYNNEI. V lost 6 bases, J lost 7 bases, and 9 bases lay in between. The CDR3 has 11 amino acids. The CDR3 reads CASRQGSEAFF. The CDR3 nucleotides are TGTGCCAGCAGACAGGGCAGTGAAGCTTTCTTT.

The chain combines TRBV18 with TRBJ1-2, with D perhaps matching TRBD1 (5 bases). V gave up 3 bases and J gave up 1 base, with 12 bases separating them. The CDR3 is made up of 15 amino acids. Germline V gene lookup returns CDR1 KGHSH and CDR2 LQKENI. The chain's CDR3 is CASSPNRDFNYGYTF. The CDR3 DNA is TGTGCCAGCTCACCGAACCGGGACTTTAACTATGGCTACACCTTC.

The rearrangement joins TRBV14 to TRBJ2-1; possible D gene TRBD2, 5 bases. Trimming shortened V by 0 bases and J by 7 bases, and 16 bases separated the two germline ends. This CDR3 region has 16 residues. Germline V lookup: CDR1 SGHDN, CDR2 FVKESK. The DNA of the CDR3 is TGTGCCAGCAGCCAAGAGGCGGGCTTTCGGGAAAATGAGCAGTTCTTC. Amino acids: CASSQEAGFRENEQFF.

The rearrangement uses TRBV28 and TRBJ2-1, with TRBD2 matching over 11 bases. The length of the CDR3 is 15 residues. V gave up 3 bases and J gave up 6 bases; unmatched junction bases: 4. Germline assignment: CDR1 MDHEN and CDR2 SYDVKM. For the CDR3, the DNA is TGTGCCAGCAGTTTGTTAGCGGGAGGGTCCAATGAGCAGTTCTTC. Translated, it gives CASSLLAGGSNEQFF.

V usage is TRBV9 and J usage is TRBJ1-1; tentatively, D is TRBD1 (5 bases). V lost 4 bases and J 2 bases, leaving 12 bases between the germline ends. Per the germline V gene, CDR1 is SGDLS and CDR2 is YYNGEE. This CDR3 region has 14 residues. The CDR3 loop is CASSFRGVNTEAFF. The CDR3 region has the DNA TGTGCCAGCAGCTTTCGGGGGGTAAACACTGAAGCTTTCTTT.

This clone was seen a single time. V and J are TRBV7-3 and TRBJ2-7; D ambiguous. V lost 5 bases and J 5 bases, leaving 16 bases between the germline ends. Germline CDR1 is SGHTA and CDR2 is FQGTGA. The CDR3 covers 14 residues. CDR3 protein: CASSPNPGDHEQYF. The CDR3 nucleotides are TGTGCCAGCAGCCCCAACCCGGGTGACCACGAGCAGTACTTC. The full variable domain, its missing parts supplied by reference TRBV7-3 and TRBJ2-7, is GAGVSQTPSNKVTEKGKYVELRCDPISGHTALYWYRQSLGQGPEFLIYFQGTGAADDSGLPNDRFFAVRPEGSVSTLKIQRTERGDSAVYLCASSPNPGDHEQYFGPGTRLTVT.

V gene TRBV2 combines with J gene TRBJ1-6, with 8 bases matching TRBD1. The CDR3 length is 13 residues. J was trimmed by 7 bases and V by 8 bases; bases with no gene match: 4. Germline loops: CDR1 SNHLY, CDR2 FYNNEI. CDR3 sequence (DNA): TGTGCCAGCCGGACAGGGAGAAATTCACCCCTCCACTTT. Encoded protein: CASRTGRNSPLHF.

V is TRBV3-1 (or the pseudogene TRBV3-2) and J is TRBJ1-5; TRBD1 matches at 9 bases. Germline CDR1 is LGHDT and CDR2 is YNNKEL (reference sequence). The trim removed 3 bases at V and 6 bases at J, leaving 6 bases unmatched. The CDR3 consists of 15 residues. The chain's CDR3 is CASSHITTGGQPQHF. The DNA of the CDR3 is TGTGCCAGCAGCCATATCACGACAGGGGGTCAGCCCCAGCATTTT.

The chain is built from TRBV9 and TRBJ2-4, with TRBD1 as a possible D gene (5 bases). This CDR3 comprises 14 residues. Germline loops: CDR1 SGDLS, CDR2 YYNGEE. V was shortened by 4 bases and J by 12 bases, with 20 bases between the two germline ends. CDR3 DNA sequence: TGTGCCAGCAGCCCTGGGGCCCTCTCACAAAATCAGTACTTC. As protein: CASSPGALSQNQYF.

This chain uses TRBV5-1 with TRBJ1-2; possible D gene TRBD1, 6 bases. Germline loops: CDR1 SGHRS, CDR2 YFSETQ. The CDR3 consists of 13 residues. With 9 bases removed from V and 4 bases from J, the gap between germline ends came to 16 bases. The DNA of the CDR3 is TGCGCCACCGCCTCAGGGGTCGGCTATGGCTACACCTTC. Protein product: CATASGVGYGYTF.

The chain combines TRBV28 with TRBJ2-1; 13 nucleotides agree with TRBD2. The CDR3 runs to 15 residues. Per the germline V gene, CDR1 is MDHEN and CDR2 is SYDVKM. The trim removed 5 bases at V and 7 bases at J, leaving 5 bases unmatched. CDR3 in amino acids: CASSLLAGGNNEQFF. The CDR3, as DNA: TGTGCCAGCAGTCTACTAGCGGGAGGGAATAATGAGCAGTTCTTC.